Listed below are T cell receptor beta chains from one sample, sequenced in a study of blood T cell repertoires in COVID-19. The data were produced by immunoSEQ multiplex PCR, yet TCRdb's version contains in-frame clones alone and is incomplete. Here the sample spans 20,000 to 25,000 clones, roughly 90% being singletons. The specimen was peripheral blood. The source of these receptors is a woman older than 75 with active COVID-19. Each CDR3 is given with its conserved first and last residue. Each record gives: CDR3 DNA, CDR3 protein, D gene, clone size, V gene, CDR3 length, J gene. A D gene is named only where the DNA matches it firmly. Size is stated for part of the rows, as once, few or many counts, or as a class when the clone is expanded.

CDR3 DNA: TGTGCCAGCAGCGGGGGGGGCCTCTTTCAAGGGCAGTACTTC; CDR3 protein: CASSGGGLFQGQYF; D gene: -; clone size: -; V gene: TRBV9; CDR3 length: 14; J gene: TRBJ2-7
CDR3 DNA: TGTGCCAGCAGTTACTCGCAGGCCGACTCTGGAAACACCATATATTTT; CDR3 protein: CASSYSQADSGNTIYF; D gene: -; clone size: -; V gene: TRBV6-5; CDR3 length: 16; J gene: TRBJ1-3
CDR3 DNA: TGTGCCAGCAGCTTATTGTCCAGCGTAGCCTCTGGGGCCAACGTCCTGACTTTC; CDR3 protein: CASSLLSSVASGANVLTF; D gene: -; clone size: -; V gene: TRBV7-3; CDR3 length: 18; J gene: TRBJ2-6
CDR3 DNA: TGTGCCAGCAGGGGACAGGCGGGCGAGCAGTACTTC; CDR3 protein: CASRGQAGEQYF; D gene: TRBD1; clone size: few; V gene: TRBV7-2; CDR3 length: 12; J gene: TRBJ2-7
CDR3 DNA: TGTGCCAGCAGCGTAGGGATAGCGGGGGTTGAGACCCAGTACTTC; CDR3 protein: CASSVGIAGVETQYF; D gene: TRBD2; clone size: -; V gene: TRBV9; CDR3 length: 15; J gene: TRBJ2-5
CDR3 DNA: TGTGCCAGTAGTATAGCCGGGGGCAATCAGCCCCAGCATTTT; CDR3 protein: CASSIAGGNQPQHF; D gene: -; clone size: -; V gene: TRBV19; CDR3 length: 14; J gene: TRBJ1-5
CDR3 DNA: TGTGCCAGCAGCTTGATGGTAGCGGGGGGGCAGCGAGAGCAGTTCTTC; CDR3 protein: CASSLMVAGGQREQFF; D gene: TRBD2; clone size: -; V gene: TRBV5-4; CDR3 length: 16; J gene: TRBJ2-1
CDR3 DNA: TGTGCCAGCAGGAGCCGGGGACCCCAGCATTTT; CDR3 protein: CASRSRGPQHF; D gene: -; clone size: -; V gene: TRBV12-3/TRBV12-4; CDR3 length: 11; J gene: TRBJ1-5
CDR3 DNA: TGTGCCAGCAGTGCGACTAGCGGGGGGGCAAGGGATACGCAGTATTTT; CDR3 protein: CASSATSGGARDTQYF; D gene: TRBD2; clone size: -; V gene: TRBV2; CDR3 length: 16; J gene: TRBJ2-3
CDR3 DNA: TGTGCCAGCAGTTATAATTGGGGCGCAGATACGCAGTATTTT; CDR3 protein: CASSYNWGADTQYF; D gene: -; clone size: -; V gene: TRBV6-5; CDR3 length: 14; J gene: TRBJ2-3
CDR3 DNA: TGTGCCAGCTCACCAACAAAAACTGAAGCTTTCTTT; CDR3 protein: CASSPTKTEAFF; D gene: -; clone size: -; V gene: TRBV18; CDR3 length: 12; J gene: TRBJ1-1
CDR3 DNA: TGCGCCAGCAGTCTTGGTGGAGTGGCAGATACGCAGTATTTT; CDR3 protein: CASSLGGVADTQYF; D gene: -; clone size: -; V gene: TRBV5-1; CDR3 length: 14; J gene: TRBJ2-3
CDR3 DNA: TGTGCCAGCAGCCAAGATCGGGGACTCCCAGATACGCAGTATTTT; CDR3 protein: CASSQDRGLPDTQYF; D gene: -; clone size: -; V gene: TRBV4-2; CDR3 length: 15; J gene: TRBJ2-3
CDR3 DNA: TGTGCCTCCTCTCCGGAGGGCAATCAGCCCCAGCATTTT; CDR3 protein: CASSPEGNQPQHF; D gene: -; clone size: few; V gene: TRBV6-5; CDR3 length: 13; J gene: TRBJ1-5
CDR3 DNA: TGTGCCAGCAGCCCGCAGGCTGGCTACGAGCAGTACTTC; CDR3 protein: CASSPQAGYEQYF; D gene: -; clone size: -; V gene: TRBV3-1/TRBV3-2; CDR3 length: 13; J gene: TRBJ2-7
CDR3 DNA: TGTGCCAGCAGAGGGACAGGGGCGTTACAGCCCCAGCATTTT; CDR3 protein: CASRGTGALQPQHF; D gene: TRBD1; clone size: -; V gene: TRBV2; CDR3 length: 14; J gene: TRBJ1-5
CDR3 DNA: TGTGCCAGTAGTTTACGGACAGGGGCTCAGCCCCAGCATTTT; CDR3 protein: CASSLRTGAQPQHF; D gene: TRBD1; clone size: -; V gene: TRBV19; CDR3 length: 14; J gene: TRBJ1-5
CDR3 DNA: TGTGCCAGCAGCTTAACAGGGTTAGAGCAGTACTTC; CDR3 protein: CASSLTGLEQYF; D gene: -; clone size: -; V gene: TRBV7-9; CDR3 length: 12; J gene: TRBJ2-7
CDR3 DNA: TGTGCCAGCAGCCCTAGCGGGGTGGTATACGAGCAGTACTTC; CDR3 protein: CASSPSGVVYEQYF; D gene: TRBD2; clone size: -; V gene: TRBV7-2; CDR3 length: 14; J gene: TRBJ2-7
CDR3 DNA: TGTGCCATCAGTGAGTCGGGGGGGCCAGGGCAGTACTTC; CDR3 protein: CAISESGGPGQYF; D gene: -; clone size: -; V gene: TRBV10-3; CDR3 length: 13; J gene: TRBJ2-7
CDR3 DNA: TGTGCCAGCAGCCCTCTTCCCTGGGACAGGGCGACCTACAATGAGCAGTTCTTC; CDR3 protein: CASSPLPWDRATYNEQFF; D gene: TRBD1; clone size: -; V gene: TRBV7-9; CDR3 length: 18; J gene: TRBJ2-1
CDR3 DNA: TGTGCCAGCAGTTTAAGGGGACTAGCGGGGACCTACAATGAGCAGTTCTTC; CDR3 protein: CASSLRGLAGTYNEQFF; D gene: TRBD2; clone size: -; V gene: TRBV27; CDR3 length: 17; J gene: TRBJ2-1
CDR3 DNA: TGTGCCAGCAGCCAAGATAAGGGGCCAGGGGATGAGCAGTACTTC; CDR3 protein: CASSQDKGPGDEQYF; D gene: -; clone size: once; V gene: TRBV4-2; CDR3 length: 15; J gene: TRBJ2-7
CDR3 DNA: TGTGCCAGCAGTTACGGACAGGGAAGCTATGGCTACACCTTC; CDR3 protein: CASSYGQGSYGYTF; D gene: TRBD1; clone size: -; V gene: TRBV6-5; CDR3 length: 14; J gene: TRBJ1-2
CDR3 DNA: TGTGCCAGCAGTCAGGACTTGTCCTACGAGCAGTACTTC; CDR3 protein: CASSQDLSYEQYF; D gene: -; clone size: -; V gene: TRBV5-5; CDR3 length: 13; J gene: TRBJ2-7
CDR3 DNA: TGTGCCAGTAGTACCCGGGACTTTAATGAAAAACTGTTTTTT; CDR3 protein: CASSTRDFNEKLFF; D gene: -; clone size: -; V gene: TRBV19; CDR3 length: 14; J gene: TRBJ1-4
CDR3 DNA: TGCGCCAGCAGCCAAGATCTAGGCGGCAGTCCCGCGGGGGAGCAGTACTTC; CDR3 protein: CASSQDLGGSPAGEQYF; D gene: -; clone size: once; V gene: TRBV4-1; CDR3 length: 17; J gene: TRBJ2-7
CDR3 DNA: TGTGCCAGCAGTACACAGGGCGGCACCGGGGAGCTGTTTTTT; CDR3 protein: CASSTQGGTGELFF; D gene: -; clone size: -; V gene: TRBV2; CDR3 length: 14; J gene: TRBJ2-2
CDR3 DNA: TGTGCCAGCAGCCAAGAGGGGGGAGAGTGGGAGACCCAGTACTTC; CDR3 protein: CASSQEGGEWETQYF; D gene: -; clone size: -; V gene: TRBV3-1/TRBV3-2; CDR3 length: 15; J gene: TRBJ2-5
CDR3 DNA: TGCGCCAGCAGCGTACTAGCGGGGGGCCCCAGCTCCTACAATGAGCAGTTCTTC; CDR3 protein: CASSVLAGGPSSYNEQFF; D gene: TRBD2; clone size: once; V gene: TRBV5-1; CDR3 length: 18; J gene: TRBJ2-1
CDR3 DNA: TGTGCCAGCGGACAGGCCATAAACTCTGGGGCCAACGTCCTGACTTTC; CDR3 protein: CASGQAINSGANVLTF; D gene: TRBD1; clone size: -; V gene: TRBV27; CDR3 length: 16; J gene: TRBJ2-6
CDR3 DNA: TGTGCCATCAGTGACAGACAGGGCCGCTCACCCCTCCACTTT; CDR3 protein: CAISDRQGRSPLHF; D gene: TRBD1; clone size: -; V gene: TRBV10-3; CDR3 length: 14; J gene: TRBJ1-6
CDR3 DNA: TGTGCCAGCAGTTTAGCCCCCCCTGAAGCTTTCTTT; CDR3 protein: CASSLAPPEAFF; D gene: -; clone size: few; V gene: TRBV6-5; CDR3 length: 12; J gene: TRBJ1-1
CDR3 DNA: TGTGCCAGCAGCCCCAGGGGCTCAACCTACGAGCAGTACTTC; CDR3 protein: CASSPRGSTYEQYF; D gene: -; clone size: -; V gene: TRBV5-6; CDR3 length: 14; J gene: TRBJ2-7
CDR3 DNA: TGTGCCAGCATGTCCCAGACAGGGGCTCTCTACGAGCAGTACTTC; CDR3 protein: CASMSQTGALYEQYF; D gene: TRBD1; clone size: -; V gene: TRBV6-5; CDR3 length: 15; J gene: TRBJ2-7
CDR3 DNA: TGTGCCAGCAGCCAAGATCTAGGGGAACGAAACACCATATATTTT; CDR3 protein: CASSQDLGERNTIYF; D gene: -; clone size: -; V gene: TRBV3-1/TRBV3-2; CDR3 length: 15; J gene: TRBJ1-3
CDR3 DNA: TGCGCCAGCACCCCTGATCGGGACAGCCATAATGAAAAACTGTTTTTT; CDR3 protein: CASTPDRDSHNEKLFF; D gene: TRBD1; clone size: -; V gene: TRBV4-1; CDR3 length: 16; J gene: TRBJ1-4
CDR3 DNA: TGCGCCAGCAGCCAAGTGAGGGCGGGGGACACCGGGGAGCTGTTTTTT; CDR3 protein: CASSQVRAGDTGELFF; D gene: TRBD2; clone size: few; V gene: TRBV4-1; CDR3 length: 16; J gene: TRBJ2-2
CDR3 DNA: TGTGCCAGCAGCCCCCTATCCGGAGGCCCCACGGGGGAGCAGTACTTC; CDR3 protein: CASSPLSGGPTGEQYF; D gene: -; clone size: -; V gene: TRBV3-1/TRBV3-2; CDR3 length: 16; J gene: TRBJ2-7
CDR3 DNA: TGTGCCAGCTCCCGGGACAGGGTCTACGAGCAGTACTTC; CDR3 protein: CASSRDRVYEQYF; D gene: TRBD1; clone size: -; V gene: TRBV6-5; CDR3 length: 13; J gene: TRBJ2-7
CDR3 DNA: TGTGCCAGCTCACCCTTCACTAGCGGGAGTTACAATGAGCAGTTCTTC; CDR3 protein: CASSPFTSGSYNEQFF; D gene: TRBD2; clone size: -; V gene: TRBV18; CDR3 length: 16; J gene: TRBJ2-1
CDR3 DNA: TGTGCCAGCAGCCAAGATCCCCTTTACGAGCAGTACTTC; CDR3 protein: CASSQDPLYEQYF; D gene: -; clone size: -; V gene: TRBV4-2; CDR3 length: 13; J gene: TRBJ2-7
CDR3 DNA: TGTGCCAGCTCACCAGGGGGGAGAACCTACGAGCAGTACTTC; CDR3 protein: CASSPGGRTYEQYF; D gene: -; clone size: -; V gene: TRBV18; CDR3 length: 14; J gene: TRBJ2-7
CDR3 DNA: TGTGCCAGCAGCCAAGATGGTTGGGCCAGCACCACTAACTATGGCTACACCTTC; CDR3 protein: CASSQDGWASTTNYGYTF; D gene: -; clone size: -; V gene: TRBV3-1/TRBV3-2; CDR3 length: 18; J gene: TRBJ1-2
CDR3 DNA: TGTGCCAGCTCACGATCGCGGGGGGGCAATGAGCAGTTCTTC; CDR3 protein: CASSRSRGGNEQFF; D gene: TRBD2; clone size: -; V gene: TRBV18; CDR3 length: 14; J gene: TRBJ2-1
CDR3 DNA: TGTGCCAGCAGCTTAGGCGGGGGCGCGTCCTATGGCTACACCTTC; CDR3 protein: CASSLGGGASYGYTF; D gene: -; clone size: -; V gene: TRBV7-2; CDR3 length: 15; J gene: TRBJ1-2
CDR3 DNA: TGTGCCAGCAGCGCCGGGACAGGGTCCTACGAGCAGTACTTC; CDR3 protein: CASSAGTGSYEQYF; D gene: TRBD1; clone size: -; V gene: TRBV6-5; CDR3 length: 14; J gene: TRBJ2-7
CDR3 DNA: TGTGCCTGCGTACACGGAGCTGGGGGAAACACCATATATTTT; CDR3 protein: CACVHGAGGNTIYF; D gene: -; clone size: -; V gene: TRBV30; CDR3 length: 14; J gene: TRBJ1-3
CDR3 DNA: TGTGCCAGCAGCGTAGACAGGGGGCAAGGAGAGACCCAGTACTTC; CDR3 protein: CASSVDRGQGETQYF; D gene: TRBD1; clone size: -; V gene: TRBV9; CDR3 length: 15; J gene: TRBJ2-5
CDR3 DNA: TGTGCCAGCAGCTTGGCCGGGGACAGGGAAGAGACCCAGTACTTC; CDR3 protein: CASSLAGDREETQYF; D gene: TRBD1; clone size: -; V gene: TRBV5-8; CDR3 length: 15; J gene: TRBJ2-5
CDR3 DNA: TGTGCCAGCAGCCCCCTTATGAGAGCGGGGGGGAGGCAAGAGACCCAGTACTTC; CDR3 protein: CASSPLMRAGGRQETQYF; D gene: TRBD2; clone size: -; V gene: TRBV7-2; CDR3 length: 18; J gene: TRBJ2-5
CDR3 DNA: TGTGCCAGCAGCCAAGATCCGGGAGGCACAGATACGCAGTATTTT; CDR3 protein: CASSQDPGGTDTQYF; D gene: -; clone size: -; V gene: TRBV3-1/TRBV3-2; CDR3 length: 15; J gene: TRBJ2-3
CDR3 DNA: TGTGCCAGCAGCTTAGAAGGGGGCAGTGAAGCTTTCTTT; CDR3 protein: CASSLEGGSEAFF; D gene: TRBD1; clone size: -; V gene: TRBV7-9; CDR3 length: 13; J gene: TRBJ1-1
CDR3 DNA: TGTGCCAGCAGCTACGGGGGACCCACTGAAGCTTTCTTT; CDR3 protein: CASSYGGPTEAFF; D gene: -; clone size: -; V gene: TRBV5-6; CDR3 length: 13; J gene: TRBJ1-1
CDR3 DNA: TGTGCCAGCAGTGGGCAGGGGGGTTACAATGAGCAGTTCTTC; CDR3 protein: CASSGQGGYNEQFF; D gene: -; clone size: -; V gene: TRBV2; CDR3 length: 14; J gene: TRBJ2-1
CDR3 DNA: TGTGCCAGCAGTAAGGCCGGGACTGTAATTGAGCCCCAGCATTTT; CDR3 protein: CASSKAGTVIEPQHF; D gene: -; clone size: few; V gene: TRBV27; CDR3 length: 15; J gene: TRBJ1-5
CDR3 DNA: TGTGCCAGCAGCTCAGGGGAGCTCAGCACAGATACGCAGTATTTT; CDR3 protein: CASSSGELSTDTQYF; D gene: -; clone size: -; V gene: TRBV7-9; CDR3 length: 15; J gene: TRBJ2-3
CDR3 DNA: TGCAGTGCTAGTGGGGGCTACGGCTACACCTTC; CDR3 protein: CSASGGYGYTF; D gene: -; clone size: -; V gene: TRBV20-1; CDR3 length: 11; J gene: TRBJ1-2
CDR3 DNA: TGTGCCAGCAGCCCCACCCCCGGGACAGGGGCCTTCCCCTACGAGCAGTACTTC; CDR3 protein: CASSPTPGTGAFPYEQYF; D gene: TRBD1; clone size: -; V gene: TRBV7-8; CDR3 length: 18; J gene: TRBJ2-7